These 20 T cell receptor beta chains came from one sample sequenced in a study of regulatory T cells in long-lasting Graves disease. Construction of TCR beta libraries relied on iRepertoire HTBI primers and on Arm-PCR targeting CDR3 regions. One entry per CDR3 protein results from TCRdb running MiXCR on the multiplex PCR reads. The table lists hundreds of thousands of distinct CDR3 sequences, about 16% of them singletons. The time point denotes: newly diagnosed GD, antithyroid drugs for less than 3 months. The TCR library used RNA extracted from PBMCs. Another study also made use of these data, one on T cells in Graves' hyperthyroidism and ophthalmopathy.

The specimen comprised peripheral blood mononuclear cells (PBMCs), sampled at new diagnosis, from a patient treated with antithyroid drugs. The receptors shown here come from a woman in her 30s with Graves disease.

The gene calls are TRBV15 and TRBJ2-2, with D hard to call. Germline V gene lookup returns CDR1 LNHNV and CDR2 YYDKDF (reference sequence). V lost 0 bases, J lost 8 bases, and 10 bases lay in between. The CDR3 runs 14 residues. CDR3 protein: CATSRDRVSGELFF. The CDR3 coding sequence is TGTGCCACCAGCAGAGATCGGGTTTCGGGGGAGCTGTTTTTT. The whole variable domain, remainder taken from reference TRBV15 and TRBJ2-2, is DAMVIQNPRYQVTQFGKPVTLSCSQTLNHNVMYWYQQKSSQAPKLLFHYYDKDFNNEADTPDNFQSRRPNTSFCFLDIRSPGLGDTAMYLCATSRDRVSGELFFGEGSRLTVL.

This clonotype has ten or more counts. At one boundary the junction diverges from the germline segment, which might be a read error. The genes are TRBV5-1 and TRBJ1-5, with D possibly matching TRBD1 (5 bases). Germline-derived CDR1 and CDR2 are SGHRS and YFSETQ. This CDR3 region has 14 residues. The CDR3 nucleotides are TGTGCCAGCAGTTCAGGGCTGGGAAATCAGCCCCAGCATTTT. This gives the protein CASSSGLGNQPQHF.

In its sample, this clonotype was seen many times. The genes are TRBV28 and TRBJ2-3; no clear D gene. Germline CDR1 and CDR2: MDHEN and SYDVKM. The CDR3 has 16 amino acids. The V and J ends lost 2 bases and 0 bases respectively, with 12 bases between them. Here the CDR3 reads CASSLGTAISTDTQYF. CDR3 DNA sequence: TGTGCCAGCAGTTTAGGTACAGCCATTAGCACAGATACGCAGTATTTT.

This clonotype was detected a few times. The chain has TRBV15 and TRBJ2-4; D is unresolved. CDR1 and CDR2 (germline): LNHNV, YYDKDF (reference sequence). The CDR3 loop spans 13 amino acids. V lost 7 bases, J lost 0 bases, and 7 bases lay in between. CDR3 loop: CATKGLAKNIQYF. CDR3 in DNA: TGTGCCACCAAGGGCCTAGCCAAAAACATTCAGTACTTC.

This clonotype came up many times. The chain joins TRBV11-2 to TRBJ1-5; D possibly corresponds to TRBD1 (6 bases). Trimming removed 3 bases from V and 6 bases from J, with 12 bases in between. CDR1 and CDR2 (germline): SGHAT, FQNNGV. CDR3 length equals 14 residues. DNA of the CDR3: TGTGCCAGCAGCTTGTTAGGGGGGCTTCAGCCCCAGCATTTT. Translated, it gives CASSLLGGLQPQHF.

The sample holds many counts of this clonotype. The chain combines TRBV10-3 with TRBJ2-5; D possibly corresponds to TRBD1 (6 bases). The CDR3 has 15 residues. From germline, CDR1 is ENHRY and CDR2 SYGVKD. V was clipped by 3 bases and J by 5 bases, with 16 bases between them. The CDR3 sequence is CAISEFGNRAETQYF. The CDR3, as DNA: TGTGCCATCAGTGAATTCGGAAACAGGGCCGAGACCCAGTACTTC.

This clonotype was counted many times. The chain carries TRBV27 and TRBJ1-4; D is perhaps TRBD1 (6 bases). The length of the CDR3 is 15 residues. Germline V lookup: CDR1 MNHEY, CDR2 SMNVEV (reference sequence). Trimming left V 2 bases short and J 7 bases short, with 14 bases between. DNA for the CDR3: TGTGCCAGCAGTTTAATATACGGACAGTTTGAAAAACTGTTTTTT. Translating it yields CASSLIYGQFEKLFF.

Concerning this clonotype itself: A far larger clone is one base from this, pointing to a likely read error. The CDR3 DNA reads as TGTGCCAGCAGCTTCTCGGACAACTACAATGAGCAGTTCTTC. Amino acid sequence: CASSFSDNYNEQFF. The chain employs TRBV28 and TRBJ2-1; TRBD1 might be the D (5 bases). The CDR3 loop spans 14 amino acids. The V end was cut by 6 bases, the J end by 3 bases, with 12 bases between. Germline values: CDR1 MDHEN, CDR2 SYDVKM.

This clonotype has a count of ten or more. This chain connects TRBV28 to TRBJ1-2, with D uncertain. V lost 3 bases and J 8 bases, leaving 16 bases between the germline ends. The CDR3 covers 14 residues. CDR1 MDHEN and CDR2 SYDVKM come from the germline V gene. CDR3 nucleotide sequence: TGTGCCAGCAGTTTCCGCCGCGATGGAGGCGGCTACACCTTC. Translating it yields CASSFRRDGGGYTF.

In this sample, this clonotype turned up a few times. V and J are TRBV7-9 and TRBJ1-3; D may be TRBD1 (6 bases). Germline V CDR1 and CDR2: SEHNR, FQNEAQ (reference sequence). The germline V and J ends were trimmed by 6 bases and 4 bases, with 28 bases remaining between them. The CDR3 covers 19 residues. The CDR3 sequence: CASSATGQLGVVPGNTIYF. The DNA of the CDR3 is TGTGCCAGCAGTGCCACCGGACAGCTTGGTGTTGTGCCGGGAAACACCATATATTTT.

This clonotype has only a few counts. This chain connects TRBV5-1 to TRBJ2-3; D unresolved. V gave up 6 bases and J gave up 0 bases, with 8 bases separating them. The CDR3 runs 13 residues. Per the germline V gene, CDR1 is SGHRS and CDR2 is YFSETQ. The CDR3 protein is CASKPSSTDTQYF. The CDR3 nucleotides read TGCGCCAGCAAACCCTCTAGCACAGATACGCAGTATTTT.

This clonotype has ten or more counts. The chain combines TRBV2 with TRBJ2-1; no definite D call. The germline V and J ends were trimmed by 7 bases and 5 bases, with 18 bases remaining between them. CDR3 length: 15 amino acids. The germline V gene encodes CDR1 SNHLY and CDR2 FYNNEI. Written as DNA, the CDR3 is TGTGCCAGCATCCGATCCTGGCAGGTCGACAATGAGCAGTTCTTC. It yields the protein CASIRSWQVDNEQFF.

The V call is TRBV14, the J call TRBJ2-2, with TRBD2 identical over 11 bases. The germline V gene encodes CDR1 SGHDN and CDR2 FVKESK. The CDR3 spans 18 residues. V was clipped by 0 bases and J by 4 bases; unmatched bases: 7. The CDR3 is CASSQETELAGVTGELFF. The CDR3 DNA follows: TGTGCCAGCAGCCAAGAAACCGAACTAGCGGGAGTCACCGGGGAGCTGTTTTTT. The entire variable domain, with the rest obtained from reference TRBV14 and TRBJ2-2, is as follows: EAGVTQFPSHSVIEKGQTVTLRCDPISGHDNLYWYRRVMGKEIKFLLHFVKESKQDESGMPNNRFLAERTGGTYSTLKVQPAELEDSGVYFCASSQETELAGVTGELFFGEGSRLTVL.

This clonotype was seen ten or more times. V usage is TRBV2 and J usage is TRBJ2-1, with 8 bases matching TRBD2. The CDR3 runs 23 residues. The trim removed 6 bases at V and 0 bases at J, leaving 28 bases unmatched. Germline CDR1 and CDR2: SNHLY and FYNNEI. The CDR3 DNA reads as TGTGCCAGCAGAGCAGGGTACGTGGGACCCAGCCGGACTAGCCAAAGCTCCTACAATGAGCAGTTCTTC. It encodes CASRAGYVGPSRTSQSSYNEQFF.

Many counts were recorded for this clonotype. Here the CDR3 reads CASRDPNQPQHF. The CDR3 nucleotides read TGTGCCAGCAGGGACCCAAATCAGCCCCAGCATTTT. The genes are TRBV28 and TRBJ1-5; D unresolved. Looked up from germline, CDR1 is MDHEN and CDR2 is SYDVKM. The length of the CDR3 is 12 residues. Trimming took off 6 bases at V and 4 bases at J, with 7 bases between the two ends.

This clonotype was detected only a few times. This chain uses TRBV7-9 with TRBJ1-4; D unresolved. V was clipped by 0 bases and J by 8 bases, with 19 bases between them. Germline assignment: CDR1 SEHNR and CDR2 FQNEAQ (reference sequence). This CDR3 spans 17 amino acids. This CDR3 is CASSLARNRATSEKLFF. DNA for the CDR3: TGTGCCAGCAGCTTAGCGCGTAACCGCGCCACGAGCGAAAAACTGTTTTTT.

This clonotype was seen many times. The rearrangement uses TRBV5-1 and TRBJ2-3; D assignment may be TRBD1 or TRBD2 (5 bases each). Judging by the DNA end, TRBJ2-5 fits better; the J call may be wrong. Per germline, CDR1 SGHRS and CDR2 YFSETQ. The CDR3 has 15 residues. The CDR3 DNA is TGCGCCAGCAGCCCGGAAGGAGGTACAGGAGAGACCCAGTACTTC. This encodes CASSPEGGTGETQYF.

This clonotype was observed at least ten times. V is TRBV6-1 and J is TRBJ1-5, with 7 bases lining up with TRBD1. Germline V CDR1 and CDR2: MNHNS, SASEGT. The length of the CDR3 is 15 residues. Trimming removed 1 base from V and 3 bases from J; junction bases left unmatched: 3. DNA for the CDR3: TGTGCCAGCAGTGAAGGACAGGGAAACAATCAGCCCCAGCATTTT. As protein: CASSEGQGNNQPQHF.

This clonotype was seen a handful of times. The rearrangement links TRBV20-1 to TRBJ1-2; 7 bases match TRBD1. This CDR3 has 13 residues. The V and J ends lost 3 bases and 0 bases, in that order; junction bases with no gene match: 1. Germline V gene lookup returns CDR1 DFQATT and CDR2 SNEGSKA (reference sequence). CDR3 in DNA: TGCAGTGCTAGGGGACAGACTAACTATGGCTACACCTTC. This encodes CSARGQTNYGYTF.

This clonotype came up many times. The V and J genes are TRBV12-3 or TRBV12-4 and TRBJ1-2, with D tentatively TRBD1 (5 bases). Trimming pared 4 bases from V and 4 bases from J, leaving 16 bases between. This CDR3 contains 15 residues. CDR3 sequence: CASSSSDGGFYGYTF. The CDR3 DNA sequence: TGTGCCAGCAGTTCGAGCGATGGGGGTTTCTATGGCTACACCTTC.